These 20 T cell receptor beta chains were sequenced from one sample in a study of cytomegalovirus exposure and HLA in healthy donors. The protocol was immunoSEQ multiplex PCR, while the TCRdb copy is restricted to in-frame clones and leaves out a portion. The repertoire holds 180,000 or so clones, with about nine tenths as singletons. Sequences were obtained from PBMCs. Receptors originate from a man aged 18 to 29 in good health and CMV-seropositive.

The CDR3, as DNA: TGTGCCAGCAGCAAGGGGACAGACGCCTACGAGCAGTACTTC. It translates to CASSKGTDAYEQYF. The chain joins TRBV7-2 to TRBJ2-7; TRBD1 aligns across 7 bases. The junction had 6 bases not matched to a gene; V was cut back by 5 bases and J by 2 bases. CDR1 SGHTA and CDR2 FQGNSA come from the germline V gene. The CDR3 consists of 14 residues.

The chain carries TRBV9 and TRBJ2-1; TRBD1 is a possible D gene (7 bases). In germline, CDR1 is SGDLS, CDR2 YYNGEE. V lost 0 bases and J 5 bases, leaving 12 bases between the germline ends. The CDR3 has 15 amino acids. The CDR3 DNA follows: TGTGCCAGCAGCGTAGGAGCAGGGGGGAACAATGAGCAGTTCTTC. Translated, it gives CASSVGAGGNNEQFF. The full variable domain, its missing parts supplied by reference TRBV9 and TRBJ2-1, is DSGVTQTPKHLITATGQRVTLRCSPRSGDLSVYWYQQSLDQGLQFLIQYYNGEERAKGNILERFSAQQFPDLHSELNLSSLELGDSALYFCASSVGAGGNNEQFFGPGTRLTVL.

DNA for the CDR3: TGTGCCAGCAGCTTGGGGGGCATGGACACTGAAGCTTTCTTT. Translating it yields CASSLGGMDTEAFF. V and J are TRBV5-6 and TRBJ1-1, with D possibly TRBD1 on 5 matching bases. Trimming removed 0 bases at V and 3 bases at J, with 9 bases between. This CDR3 is built from 14 residues. Germline lookup yields CDR1 SGHDT and CDR2 YYEEEE. The full variable domain, rest sourced from reference TRBV5-6 and TRBJ1-1, is DAGVTQSPTHLIKTRGQQVTLRCSPKSGHDTVSWYQQALGQGPQFIFQYYEEEERQRGNFPDRFSGHQFPNYSSELNVNALLLGDSALYLCASSLGGMDTEAFFGQGTRLTVV.

This clone was found once. V gene TRBV11-3 combines with J gene TRBJ2-7, with D possibly matching TRBD2 (6 bases). Germline V CDR1 and CDR2: SGHNT, YENEEA. Trimming pared 4 bases from V and 0 bases from J, leaving 19 bases between. The CDR3 length is 17 residues. This chain's CDR3 is CASSSGAGTPSSYEQYF. The CDR3 DNA is TGTGCCAGCAGCTCTGGGGCCGGGACTCCGAGCTCCTACGAGCAGTACTTC.

The V and J genes are TRBV6-1 and TRBJ2-7, with 9 bases identical to TRBD1. The length of the CDR3 is 12 residues. CDR1 is MNHNS, CDR2 SASEGT, per germline. The V segment lost 10 bases and the J segment 7 bases; nucleotides outside the gene matches: 8. In DNA, the CDR3 is TGTGCCACCGGGACAGGGACATGGGAGCAGTACTTC. Amino acid sequence: CATGTGTWEQYF.

V usage is TRBV2 and J usage is TRBJ1-1, with D possibly matching TRBD1 (6 bases). The CDR3 covers 13 residues. Germline CDR1 and CDR2: SNHLY and FYNNEI. Trimming cost V 6 bases and J 4 bases, with 12 bases left between them. The CDR3 is CASSAQGATEAFF. CDR3 sequence (DNA): TGTGCCAGCAGCGCACAGGGAGCCACTGAAGCTTTCTTT.

The gene calls are TRBV11-1 and TRBJ2-1; 12 bases are shared with TRBD2. The CDR3 is 16 amino acids. CDR1 and CDR2 (germline): SGHAT, FQDESV (reference sequence). V shed 6 bases and J 6 bases; nucleotides not matched to a gene: 9. CDR3: CASRPRLAGAGNEQFF. CDR3 bases: TGTGCCAGCAGGCCCAGACTAGCGGGAGCTGGCAATGAGCAGTTCTTC. The full variable domain, rest sourced from reference TRBV11-1 and TRBJ2-1, is EAEVAQSPRYKITEKSQAVAFWCDPISGHATLYWYRQILGQGPELLVQFQDESVVDDSQLPKDRFSAERLKGVDSTLKIQPAELGDSAMYLCASRPRLAGAGNEQFFGPGTRLTVL.

J is TRBJ1-1 and V is TRBV6-5, with D possibly being TRBD1 (5 bases). The CDR3 runs 14 residues. Germline V gene sequence: CDR1 MNHEY, CDR2 SVGAGI. V lost 2 bases, J lost 1 base, and 8 bases lay in between. The CDR3 DNA sequence: TGTGCCAGCAGTTACCCGGGGGAGAACACTGAAGCTTTCTTT. Residues: CASSYPGENTEAFF.

The rearrangement links TRBV4-2 to TRBJ2-7; 8 bases map to TRBD2. V shed 1 base and J 2 bases; nucleotides not matched to a gene: 1. The germline V gene encodes CDR1 LGHNA and CDR2 YNFKEQ. This CDR3 contains 14 residues. As DNA, the CDR3 is TGTGCCAGCAGCCAAGCGCGGGAGGCCTACGAGCAGTACTTC. Its translation: CASSQAREAYEQYF.

This chain joins TRBV9 and TRBJ2-1; 12 bases fit TRBD2. Germline CDR1 SGDLS, CDR2 YYNGEE. The CDR3 length is 15 residues. With 4 bases clipped from V and 5 bases from J, the junction kept 4 bases outside the gene matches. CDR3 bases: TGTGCCAGCAGCCCCCGGACTAGCGGGGACAATGAGCAGTTCTTC. It encodes CASSPRTSGDNEQFF. Filled out from reference TRBV9 and TRBJ2-1, the complete variable domain reads DSGVTQTPKHLITATGQRVTLRCSPRSGDLSVYWYQQSLDQGLQFLIQYYNGEERAKGNILERFSAQQFPDLHSELNLSSLELGDSALYFCASSPRTSGDNEQFFGPGTRLTVL.

This chain connects TRBV19 to TRBJ1-2; 9 nucleotides align to TRBD1. CDR3 length: 16 amino acids. The V gene's germline CDR1 is LNHDA and CDR2 SQIVND (reference sequence). V lost 5 bases to trimming and J lost 4 bases; unmatched junction nucleotides: 11. CDR3 nucleotide sequence: TGTGCCAGTAGTGCCGGACAGGGGTCCCCATTCTATGGCTACACCTTC. Encoded protein: CASSAGQGSPFYGYTF.

The chain has TRBV7-2 and TRBJ2-7, with TRBD1 identical over 8 bases. Trimming cost V 5 bases and J 6 bases; bases outside gene matches: 6. Germline V CDR1 and CDR2: SGHTA, FQGNSA. The CDR3 loop spans 13 amino acids. The CDR3 coding sequence is TGTGCCAGCAGCATCGGACAGGGATCCGAGCAGTACTTC. It yields the protein CASSIGQGSEQYF.

There are a few counts of this clone. The V call is TRBV28, the J call TRBJ2-2; 9 bases are a match to TRBD2. This CDR3 contains 15 residues. Trimming cost V 10 bases and J 4 bases; bases outside gene matches: 10. Germline V lookup: CDR1 MDHEN, CDR2 SYDVKM. The CDR3 loop reads CATMRGGGGTGELFF. The CDR3 DNA follows: TGTGCCACCATGCGGGGGGGCGGAGGCACCGGGGAGCTGTTTTTT.

The gene calls are TRBV2 and TRBJ1-1, with D unclear. V was clipped by 7 bases and J by 1 base, with 10 bases between them. This CDR3 contains 13 residues. CDR1 is SNHLY, CDR2 FYNNEI, per germline. The CDR3 spells CASMVEGNTEAFF. The CDR3, as DNA: TGTGCCAGCATGGTGGAGGGGAACACTGAAGCTTTCTTT.

This rearrangement joins TRBV2 to TRBJ1-5, with D hard to call. The ends were cut back, 4 bases at V and 3 bases at J, with 7 bases in the middle. Germline CDR1 and CDR2: SNHLY and FYNNEI. This CDR3 is 13 amino acids long. This CDR3 is CASSVQINQPQHF. CDR3 nucleotide sequence: TGTGCCAGCAGTGTACAGATCAATCAGCCCCAGCATTTT. Based on the CDR3 plus reference TRBV2 and TRBJ1-5, the full variable domain is EPEVTQTPSHQVTQMGQEVILRCVPISNHLYFYWYRQILGQKVEFLVSFYNNEISEKSEIFDDQFSVERPDGSNFTLKIRSTKLEDSAMYFCASSVQINQPQHFGDGTRLSIL.

Worth noting for this clone: The DNA is left out, because the CDR3 cannot be placed on it with certainty; the CDR3 is given as TCRdb lists it. This chain joins TRBV7-6 and TRBJ1-3; the DNA was not compared with TRBD1, the D call given in the table. CDR1 and CDR2 (germline): SGHVS, FNYEAQ. The CDR3 is 17 residues long, counting both termini. The CDR3 reads CASSFSLDREGGNTIYF.

This clone was picked up one time. The chain couples TRBV2 to TRBJ1-2, with D tentatively TRBD1 (5 bases). The V end lost 6 bases, the J end lost 10 bases, and 15 bases lay between the germline ends. The germline gives CDR1 SNHLY, CDR2 FYNNEI. The CDR3 is 12 residues long. CDR3 bases: TGTGCCAGCAGACCCGACAGCCATATCTACACCTTC. Its protein product is CASRPDSHIYTF. Filled out from reference TRBV2 and TRBJ1-2, the complete variable domain reads EPEVTQTPSHQVTQMGQEVILRCVPISNHLYFYWYRQILGQKVEFLVSFYNNEISEKSEIFDDQFSVERPDGSNFTLKIRSTKLEDSAMYFCASRPDSHIYTFGSGTRLTVV.

For this clone: A read error may produce the germline difference seen at one junction end. The chain carries TRBV7-7 and TRBJ1-1; TRBD1 agrees at 10 bases. There are 19 residues in the CDR3. Germline V gene sequence: CDR1 SSHAT, CDR2 FNYEAQ (reference sequence). This CDR3 reads CASSNWGVGQGLWNTEAFF. The CDR3 DNA reads as TGTGCTAGCAGCAACTGGGGCGTGGGACAGGGGTTGTGGAACACTGAAGCTTTCTTT. Full variable domain (remainder filled in from reference TRBV7-7 and TRBJ1-1): GAGVSQSPRYKVTKRGQDVTLRCDPISSHATLYWYQQALGQGPEFLTYFNYEAQPDKSGLPSDRFSAERPEGSISTLTIQRTEQRDSAMYRCASSNWGVGQGLWNTEAFFGQGTRLTVV.

This clone was seen ten or more times. The chain is built from TRBV2 and TRBJ2-1, with TRBD2 matching 12 bases. CDR1 is SNHLY, CDR2 FYNNEI, per germline. The CDR3 is 14 amino acids. V lost 8 bases, J lost 8 bases, and 7 bases stayed unmatched. Here the CDR3 DNA reads TGTGCCAGCGGGGCTAGCGGGGGGGCGGATGAGCAGTTCTTC. This gives the protein CASGASGGADEQFF.

This chain connects TRBV13 to TRBJ1-1; 8 bases are a match to TRBD1. Germline V gene lookup returns CDR1 PRHDT and CDR2 FYEKMQ (reference sequence). The CDR3 consists of 13 residues. CDR3 bases: TGTGCGAGCGGGGGACAGGAGAACACTGAAGCTTTCTTT. Encoded protein: CASGGQENTEAFF.